A single T cell receptor (beta chain) is shown here with its context. Its antigen is unknown. Sequenced by immunoSEQ multiplex PCR; TCRdb stores in-frame clones only, minus some. The sample has some 66,000 clones; roughly 89% are singletons. The entry originates in a study of Tregs in tolerant kidney transplant recipients. General study results and limits: Changing PCR primers prevented nucleotide comparison between some patients' samples.

The CDR3 runs 18 residues. V dropped 3 bases and J dropped 1 base, with 22 bases sitting between them. Germline CDR1 and CDR2: MDHEN and SYDVKM. This chain uses TRBV28 with TRBJ2-7, with D possibly matching TRBD2 (5 bases). The receptor was isolated from a human donor who received a combined kidney and bone marrow transplant. The sample was CD8+ T cells from blood, taken before the transplant. CDR3 region: CASSFTGGSHLESYEQYF. The CDR3 DNA reads TGTGCCAGCAGTTTTACGGGTGGGAGTCACCTAGAGTCCTACGAGCAGTACTTC.